This paragraph covers one T cell receptor (beta chain) sequence. Produced via immunoSEQ multiplex PCR; TCRdb's table is partial and in-frame only. This sample has tens of thousands of clones, with roughly 94% found just once. The entry originates in a study of technical replicates of blood from a handful of donors. Trimming removed 0 bases from V and 5 bases from J, with 10 bases in between. The CDR3 is 13 amino acids. Germline CDR1 and CDR2: GTSNPN and SVGIG (reference sequence). Material: T cells isolated from PBMCs. V gene TRBV30 combines with J gene TRBJ2-5; D is ambiguous. The TCR sequence derives from a human donor in good health. The CDR3 region has the DNA TGTGCCTGGAGTGTGGCTAGTAGGGAGACCCAGTACTTC. Translated: CAWSVASRETQYF.